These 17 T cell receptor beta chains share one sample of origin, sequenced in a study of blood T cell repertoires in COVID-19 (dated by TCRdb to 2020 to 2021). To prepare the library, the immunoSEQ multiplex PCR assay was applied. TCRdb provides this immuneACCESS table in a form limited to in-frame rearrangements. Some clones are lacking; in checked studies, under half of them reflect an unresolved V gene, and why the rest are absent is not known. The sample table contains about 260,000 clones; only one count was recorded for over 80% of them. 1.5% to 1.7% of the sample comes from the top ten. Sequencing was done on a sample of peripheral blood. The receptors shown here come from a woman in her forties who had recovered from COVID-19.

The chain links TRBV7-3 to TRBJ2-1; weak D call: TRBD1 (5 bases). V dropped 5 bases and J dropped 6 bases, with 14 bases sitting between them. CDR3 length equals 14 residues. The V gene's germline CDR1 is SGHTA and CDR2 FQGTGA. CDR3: CASSPGPGFNEQFF. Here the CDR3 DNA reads TGTGCCAGCAGCCCTGGGCCAGGGTTCAATGAGCAGTTCTTC.

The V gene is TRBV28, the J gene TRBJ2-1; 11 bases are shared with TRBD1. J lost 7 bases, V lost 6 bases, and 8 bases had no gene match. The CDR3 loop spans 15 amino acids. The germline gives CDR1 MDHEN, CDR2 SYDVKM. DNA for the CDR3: TGTGCCAGCAGGCCCGGGACAGGGGGGATGAATGAGCAGTTCTTC. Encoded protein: CASRPGTGGMNEQFF.

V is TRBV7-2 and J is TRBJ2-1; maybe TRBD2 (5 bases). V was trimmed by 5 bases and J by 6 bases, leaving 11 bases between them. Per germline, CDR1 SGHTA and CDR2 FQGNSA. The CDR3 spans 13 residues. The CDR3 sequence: CASSQTRSNEQFF. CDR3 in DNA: TGTGCCAGCAGCCAAACTAGGAGCAATGAGCAGTTCTTC. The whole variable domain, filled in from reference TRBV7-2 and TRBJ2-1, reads GAGVSQSPSNKVTEKGKDVELRCDPISGHTALYWYRQSLGQGLEFLIYFQGNSAPDKSGLPSDRFSAERTGGSVSTLTIQRTQQEDSAVYLCASSQTRSNEQFFGPGTRLTVL.

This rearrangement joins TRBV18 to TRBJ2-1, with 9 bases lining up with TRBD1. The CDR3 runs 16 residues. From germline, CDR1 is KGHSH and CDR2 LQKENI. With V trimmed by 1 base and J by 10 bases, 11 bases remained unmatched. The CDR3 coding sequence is TGTGCCAGCTCACCACAGGGACAGGGTGCCTCCCCGGAGCAGTTCTTC. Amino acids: CASSPQGQGASPEQFF.

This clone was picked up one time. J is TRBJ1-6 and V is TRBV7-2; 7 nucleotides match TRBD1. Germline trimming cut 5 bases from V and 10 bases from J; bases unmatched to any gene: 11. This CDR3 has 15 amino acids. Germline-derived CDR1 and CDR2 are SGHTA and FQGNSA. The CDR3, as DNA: TGTGCCAGCAGCGGACGGACAGGAGGTTACTCACCCCTCCACTTT. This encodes CASSGRTGGYSPLHF.

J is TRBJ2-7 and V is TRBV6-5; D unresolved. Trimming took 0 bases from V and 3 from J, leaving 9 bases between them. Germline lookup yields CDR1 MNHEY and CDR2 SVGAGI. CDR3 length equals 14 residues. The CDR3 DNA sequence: TGTGCCAGCAGTTACTCAGGCAGGATCTACGAGCAGTACTTC. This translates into CASSYSGRIYEQYF.

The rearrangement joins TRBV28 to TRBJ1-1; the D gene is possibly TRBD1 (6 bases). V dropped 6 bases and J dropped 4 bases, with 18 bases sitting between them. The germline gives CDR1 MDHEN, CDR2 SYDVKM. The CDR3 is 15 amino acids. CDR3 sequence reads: CASSYGQRPRTEAFF. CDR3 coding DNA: TGTGCCAGCAGCTACGGACAGCGGCCTCGCACTGAAGCTTTCTTT.

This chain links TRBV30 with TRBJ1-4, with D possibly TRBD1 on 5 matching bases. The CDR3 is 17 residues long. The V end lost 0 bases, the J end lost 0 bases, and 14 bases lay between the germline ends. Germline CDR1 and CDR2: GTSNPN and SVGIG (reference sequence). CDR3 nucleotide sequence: TGTGCCTGGAGTGTGTATAGACAGACAGCAACTAATGAAAAACTGTTTTTT. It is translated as CAWSVYRQTATNEKLFF.

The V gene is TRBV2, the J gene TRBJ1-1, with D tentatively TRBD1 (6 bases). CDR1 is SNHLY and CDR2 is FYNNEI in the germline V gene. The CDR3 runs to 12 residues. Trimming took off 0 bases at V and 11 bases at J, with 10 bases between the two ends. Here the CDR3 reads CASSEAQGSAFF. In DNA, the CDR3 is TGTGCCAGCAGTGAAGCTCAGGGGTCCGCTTTCTTT.

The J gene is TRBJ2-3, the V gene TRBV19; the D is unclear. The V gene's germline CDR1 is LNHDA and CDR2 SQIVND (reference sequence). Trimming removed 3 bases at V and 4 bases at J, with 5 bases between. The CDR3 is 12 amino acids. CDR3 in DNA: TGTGCCAGTAGTATCCGTCCAGATACGCAGTATTTT. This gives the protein CASSIRPDTQYF.

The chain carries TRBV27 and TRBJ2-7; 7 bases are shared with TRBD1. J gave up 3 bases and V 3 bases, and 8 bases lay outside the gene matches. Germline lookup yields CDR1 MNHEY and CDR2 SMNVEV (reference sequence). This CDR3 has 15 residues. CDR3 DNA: TGTGCCAGCAGTTTGACCGGGACAGCCTTCTACGAGCAGTACTTC. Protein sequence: CASSLTGTAFYEQYF.

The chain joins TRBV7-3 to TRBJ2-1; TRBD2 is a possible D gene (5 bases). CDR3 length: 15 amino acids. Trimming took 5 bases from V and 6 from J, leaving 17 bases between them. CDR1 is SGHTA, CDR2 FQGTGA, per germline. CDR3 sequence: CASSLDSSRGNEQFF. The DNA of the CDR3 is TGTGCCAGCAGCCTCGACTCCTCCCGGGGCAATGAGCAGTTCTTC. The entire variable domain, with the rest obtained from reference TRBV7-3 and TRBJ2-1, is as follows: GAGVSQTPSNKVTEKGKYVELRCDPISGHTALYWYRQSLGQGPEFLIYFQGTGAADDSGLPNDRFFAVRPEGSVSTLKIQRTERGDSAVYLCASSLDSSRGNEQFFGPGTRLTVL.

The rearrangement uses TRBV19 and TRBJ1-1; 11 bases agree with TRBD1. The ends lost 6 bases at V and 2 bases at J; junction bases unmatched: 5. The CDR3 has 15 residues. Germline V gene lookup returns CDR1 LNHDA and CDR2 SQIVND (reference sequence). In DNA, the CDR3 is TGTGCCAGTAGATCCGGGACAGGGGGTAACACTGAAGCTTTCTTT. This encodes CASRSGTGGNTEAFF.

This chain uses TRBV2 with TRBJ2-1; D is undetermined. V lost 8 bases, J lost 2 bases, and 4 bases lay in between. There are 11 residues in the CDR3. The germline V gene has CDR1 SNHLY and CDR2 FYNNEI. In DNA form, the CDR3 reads TGTGCCAGCGGGCCCTACAATGAGCAGTTCTTC. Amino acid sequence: CASGPYNEQFF.

The CDR3: CASSEFGDYQETQYF. The CDR3 nucleotides are TGTGCCAGCAGTGAATTCGGGGACTACCAAGAGACCCAGTACTTC. The chain is built from TRBV25-1 and TRBJ2-5, with D perhaps TRBD2 (6 bases). The germline V gene has CDR1 MGHDK and CDR2 SYGVNS. The CDR3 is made up of 15 amino acids. Deletions cut 1 base from V and 0 bases from J, with 9 bases between.

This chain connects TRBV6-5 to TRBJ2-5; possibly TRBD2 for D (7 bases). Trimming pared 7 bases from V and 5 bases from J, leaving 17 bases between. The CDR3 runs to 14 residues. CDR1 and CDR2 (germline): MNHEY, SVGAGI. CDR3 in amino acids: CASTWEGGPETQYF. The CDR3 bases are TGTGCCAGCACCTGGGAGGGGGGGCCGGAGACCCAGTACTTC.

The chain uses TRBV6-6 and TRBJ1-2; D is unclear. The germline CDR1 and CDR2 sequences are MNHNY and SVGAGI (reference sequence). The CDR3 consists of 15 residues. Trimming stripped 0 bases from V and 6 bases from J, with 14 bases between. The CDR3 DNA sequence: TGTGCCAGCAGTTACTCGTACGGGGTCCAGGATGGCTACACCTTC. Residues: CASSYSYGVQDGYTF.